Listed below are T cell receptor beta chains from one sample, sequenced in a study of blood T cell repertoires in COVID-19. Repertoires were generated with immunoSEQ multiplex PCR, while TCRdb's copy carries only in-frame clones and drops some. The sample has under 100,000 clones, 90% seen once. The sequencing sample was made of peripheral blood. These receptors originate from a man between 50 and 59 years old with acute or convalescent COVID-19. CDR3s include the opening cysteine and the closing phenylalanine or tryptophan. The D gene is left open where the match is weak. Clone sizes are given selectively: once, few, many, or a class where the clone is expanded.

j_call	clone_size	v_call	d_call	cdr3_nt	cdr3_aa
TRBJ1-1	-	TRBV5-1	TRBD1	TGCGCCAGCAGCTTACCGGGACAGGGGGCGCGTGCCACTGAAGCTTTCTTT	CASSLPGQGARATEAFF
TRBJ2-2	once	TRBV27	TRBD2	TGTGCCAGCAGTAGACTAGCGGGAGTCACCGGGGAGCTGTTTTTT	CASSRLAGVTGELFF
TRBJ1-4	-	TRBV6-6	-	TGTGCCAGCACAGGGGTCAGAGAAAAACTGTTTTTT	CASTGVREKLFF
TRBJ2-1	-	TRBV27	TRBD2	TGTGCCAGCAGTACCTTAACTAGCGGTACCTACAATGAGCAGTTCTTC	CASSTLTSGTYNEQFF
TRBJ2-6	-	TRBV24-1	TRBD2	TGTGCCACCAGTGATTGGACTAGCGGGGGCTCTGGGGCCAACGTCCTGACTTTC	CATSDWTSGGSGANVLTF
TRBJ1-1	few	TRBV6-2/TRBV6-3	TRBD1	TGTGCCAGCAGTCTTCAGGGGGCCGGGACTGAAGCTTTCTTT	CASSLQGAGTEAFF
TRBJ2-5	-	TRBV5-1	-	TGCGCCAGCAGCATAGGACAGCCGACCCAGTACTTC	CASSIGQPTQYF
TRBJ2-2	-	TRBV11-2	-	TGTGCCAGCAGCTTAGATCTACAGGCGACCGGGGAGCTGTTTTTT	CASSLDLQATGELFF
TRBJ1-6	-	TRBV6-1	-	TGTGCCAGCAGTGAAGACCGGGTCAGTTTAAGATCACCCCTCCACTTT	CASSEDRVSLRSPLHF
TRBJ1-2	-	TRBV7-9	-	TGTGCCAGCAGCTTAGCCGGGACACTGAAAACCTATGGCTACACCTTC	CASSLAGTLKTYGYTF